A single sample gave rise to the 15 T cell receptor beta chains below, sequenced in a study of T-cell memory formation after mild COVID-19. TCRdb re-called the 5' RACE reads through MiXCR, storing one row per CDR3 protein. The sample lists roughly 220,000 distinct CDR3 sequences; 9.5% were seen once. The sample consisted of PBMCs or a T cell subset sorted from them (not recorded which). Receptor source: a man aged 18-30 years who had mild COVID-19 (a few samples of this study predate the infection). Cell type and time point are not known.

This clonotype has at least ten counts. The chain has TRBV7-3 and TRBJ2-2; unclear D gene. This CDR3 region has 14 residues. The germline V gene has CDR1 SGHTA and CDR2 FQGTGA. The ends were cut back, 2 bases at V and 6 bases at J, with 10 bases in the middle. The CDR3 loop is CASSLVPAAGELFF. The CDR3 region has the DNA TGTGCCAGCAGCTTAGTCCCAGCAGCCGGGGAGCTGTTTTTT. The entire variable domain, with the rest obtained from reference TRBV7-3 and TRBJ2-2, is as follows: GAGVSQTPSNKVTEKGKYVELRCDPISGHTALYWYRQSLGQGPEFLIYFQGTGAADDSGLPNDRFFAVRPEGSVSTLKIQRTERGDSAVYLCASSLVPAAGELFFGEGSRLTVL.

This clonotype was observed a handful of times. The genes are TRBV5-4 and TRBJ2-7; D perhaps matches TRBD1 (5 bases). The ends were cut back, 2 bases at V and 3 bases at J, with 6 bases in the middle. Germline CDR1 reads SGHNT; CDR2 reads YYREEE (reference sequence). The CDR3 consists of 12 residues. The CDR3 is CASSFQGYEQYV. The CDR3 nucleotides are TGTGCCAGCAGCTTTCAGGGCTACGAGCAGTACGTC.

The chain recombines TRBV20-1 with TRBJ2-2, with TRBD2 matching over 15 bases. The trim removed 2 bases at V and 5 bases at J, leaving 3 bases unmatched. There are 16 residues in the CDR3. Germline CDR1 DFQATT, CDR2 SNEGSKA (reference sequence). The CDR3 loop reads CSARPGTSGGTGELFF. The CDR3 nucleotides are TGCAGTGCTAGACCCGGGACTAGCGGGGGGACCGGGGAGCTGTTTTTT.

This clonotype has only a few counts. The chain combines TRBV6-6 with TRBJ2-5, with 7 bases lining up with TRBD1. The CDR3 consists of 15 residues. CDR1 and CDR2 (germline): MNHNY, SVGAGI (reference sequence). V shed 5 bases, J shed 5 bases, and the junction held 11 bases outside the gene matches. The CDR3 DNA reads TGTGCCAGCAGTCAAACAAACAGGGGTGCGGAGACCCAGTACTTC. This sequence encodes CASSQTNRGAETQYF.

This chain joins TRBV5-6 and TRBJ1-2; TRBD1 matches 7 bases. With V trimmed by 4 bases and J by 4 bases, 7 bases remained unmatched. Germline V gene sequence: CDR1 SGHDT, CDR2 YYEEEE. There are 14 residues in the CDR3. CDR3 amino acids: CASSTNRGSYGYTF. For the CDR3, the DNA is TGTGCCAGCAGCACGAACAGGGGAAGCTATGGCTACACCTTC.

CDR3 DNA sequence: TGCGCCAGCAGCCAGCAGTTGGGGGGCCCGTGGGCCTACGAGCAGTACGTC. This translates into CASSQQLGGPWAYEQYV. V usage is TRBV4-1 and J usage is TRBJ2-7; D is possibly TRBD1 or TRBD2 (6 bases each). The V gene's germline CDR1 is MGHRA and CDR2 YSYEKL. This CDR3 spans 17 amino acids. Trimming pared 3 bases from V and 2 bases from J, leaving 20 bases between.

The genes are TRBV6-6 and TRBJ1-5; 7 bases fit TRBD1. The junction had 3 bases not matched to a gene; V was cut back by 2 bases and J by 5 bases. The CDR3 totals 14 residues. CDR1 and CDR2 from the germline V gene are MNHNY and SVGAGI (reference sequence). The CDR3 loop reads CASSYEGAYQPQHF. The CDR3, as DNA: TGTGCCAGCAGTTACGAGGGGGCTTATCAGCCCCAGCATTTT.

This clonotype was detected a few times. The chain couples TRBV30 to TRBJ1-2; 8 nucleotides match TRBD1. Trimming cost V 4 bases and J 8 bases; bases outside gene matches: 12. Germline V gene data show CDR1 as GTSNPN and CDR2 as SVGIG (reference sequence). The CDR3 has 14 residues. CDR3 sequence: CAWTLAAQGAGYTF. The CDR3 DNA sequence: TGTGCCTGGACCCTTGCGGCTCAGGGGGCCGGCTACACCTTC.

This clonotype has just a few counts. This chain links TRBV6-5 with TRBJ1-2; unclear D gene. CDR3 length: 13 residues. V was trimmed by 6 bases and J by 0 bases, leaving 8 bases between them. CDR1 and CDR2 from the germline V gene are MNHEY and SVGAGI. CDR3 in DNA: TGTGCCAGCAGACCCTCAGCTAACTATGGCTACACCTTC. Its translation: CASRPSANYGYTF.

This clonotype has a count of ten or more. This chain links TRBV12-3 or TRBV12-4 with TRBJ1-5; no clear D gene. The V and J ends lost 1 base and 2 bases respectively, with 9 bases between them. This CDR3 spans 15 amino acids. CDR3 amino acids: CASSLGSGGNQPQHF. The CDR3 DNA is TGTGCCAGCAGTTTAGGGTCGGGTGGCAATCAGCCCCAGCATTTT.

This clonotype was seen more than once but under ten times. This sequence joins TRBV4-2 and TRBJ1-6; no firm D call. CDR1 and CDR2 (germline): LGHNA, YNFKEQ. Trimming removed 1 base at V and 9 bases at J, with 7 bases between. CDR3 length: 13 residues. The CDR3 loop reads CASSQGVVSPLHF. Here the CDR3 DNA reads TGTGCCAGCAGCCAAGGTGTTGTTTCACCCCTCCACTTT.

This clonotype was recorded a few times. J is TRBJ1-1 and V is TRBV6-2 or TRBV6-3, with D uncertain. This CDR3 contains 15 residues. V lost 6 bases, J lost 1 base, and 15 bases lay in between. Germline loops: CDR1 MNHEY, CDR2 SVGEGT. CDR3 in amino acids: CASSHPRTQNTEAFF. DNA for the CDR3: TGTGCCAGCAGCCACCCTCGGACTCAGAACACTGAAGCTTTCTTT.

J is TRBJ1-4 and V is TRBV13, with TRBD1 matching over 8 bases. CDR3 size: 13 residues. Germline assignment: CDR1 PRHDT and CDR2 FYEKMQ (reference sequence). Unmatched junction bases numbered 4, after V lost 2 bases and J lost 11 bases. The CDR3 DNA reads TGTGCCAGCAGCTTACGCAGGGGGCAGAAACTGTTTTTT. Protein sequence: CASSLRRGQKLFF.

This clonotype has a count of ten or more. V usage is TRBV7-2 and J usage is TRBJ2-5; D perhaps matches TRBD2 (5 bases). Germline CDR1 SGHTA, CDR2 FQGNSA. CDR3 size: 14 residues. The ends were cut back, 2 bases at V and 5 bases at J, with 12 bases in the middle. CDR3 DNA: TGTGCCAGCAGCTTACTGGGTTGGAGGGAGACCCAGTACTTC. Residues: CASSLLGWRETQYF.

V gene TRBV6-6 combines with J gene TRBJ1-5, with D maybe TRBD1 (5 bases). Between the trimmed V and J ends, which lost 7 bases and 6 bases, there was a span of 16 bases. Per the germline V gene, CDR1 is MNHNY and CDR2 is SVGAGI (reference sequence). This CDR3 has 14 amino acids. The DNA for the CDR3 is TGTGCCAGCATCTCGGGGAACCAGGGTCAGCCCCAGCATTTT. This codes for CASISGNQGQPQHF.